The present T cell receptor beta chain was sequenced within a study of blood T cell repertoires in COVID-19. Study summary: Sites across the United States, Italy and Spain contributed samples from acute and convalescent COVID-19.

Comments on this clone: This sample includes further DNA sequences coding for the same CDR3.

The table came from immunoSEQ multiplex PCR; TCRdb's copy has only in-frame clones and leaves some out. Counted here are about 310,000 clones, about 87% occurring once; the ten biggest clones make up around 8%. V was pared by 0 bases and J by 5 bases, with 3 bases of the junction left unmatched. The CDR3 is 14 amino acids. Looked up from germline, CDR1 is SGHNT and CDR2 is YYREEE (reference sequence). The receptor's source is a woman between 50 and 59 years old who had recovered from COVID-19. This chain joins TRBV5-4 and TRBJ2-5; TRBD2 aligns across 8 bases. The sequenced sample was peripheral blood. DNA of the CDR3: TGTGCCAGCAGCTTGGCGGGGGGGCTTGAGACCCAGTACTTC. Translation: CASSLAGGLETQYF.